This TCR beta chain was observed in a study of early T cells in non-severe SARS-CoV-2 infection (dated by TCRdb to the early 2020s). A note on the overall study: Because TCR sequencing relied on bulk RNA taken from unsorted whole blood, pairing of alpha and beta chains was not possible. General conclusions and limits of the study: VDJdb matching was skewed toward anti-spike CD8 responses, so virus-specific expansions were likely underestimated and private and CD4 specificities were missed.

CDR1 and CDR2 (SGHVS, FNYEAQ) derive from the germline V gene. The CDR3 sequence holds 15 residues, the cysteine and phenylalanine included. Only the CDR3 region is kept as DNA, spanning 45 bases read in frame from base 1. Set within a cohort of healthcare workers in London, UK, this nested case-control study involved weekly PCR testing of nasopharyngeal swabs along with blood sampling. Healthcare workers were recruited during the week of the UK lockdown, between 23 and 31 March 2020, and followed weekly for up to about 15 weeks. Library generation was performed with 5' RACE. The listed sequencing device is NextSeq 500. In the TCR library protocol, unique molecular identifiers were attached to individual cDNA molecules to correct for PCR bias and sequencing error. Sequencing covered both TCR alpha and beta chains, and within each sample the abundances of alpha and beta sequences were tightly co-correlated. Per the source publication's procedure: Decombinator V4 was used to annotate the V gene, J gene and CDR3 of the TCR sequences. Expanded TCRs were defined as changing significantly between any two time points under a Poisson model with p below 0.0001. Abundances of TCRs were expressed as counts per million after normalisation to the total number of TCRs sequenced in each sample. MAIT TCRs were defined by TRAV1-2 paired with TRAJ12, TRAJ20 or TRAJ33, and iNKT TCRs by TRAV10 paired with TRAJ18. VDJdb, accessed 1 November 2021, was searched for CMV, EBV and SARS-CoV-2 annotated TCRs, excluding TCRs annotated for multiple antigens. TCRdb reran the public reads through fastp at Q25 and MiXCR, keeping productive beta chains. Records with the same CDR3 protein are collapsed into one entry carrying the most frequent genes and DNA. What appears here as the V and J calls and clone size reflects TCRdb's work, not the paper's. This sample is represented by roughly 70,000 distinct CDR3 sequences; around 12% of them were singletons. In total, the top ten clones hold roughly 1.3% of the sample.

In its sample, this clonotype was seen a few times. Its antigen remains unidentified. A junction end diverges from the germline sequence, so it may reflect a read error. Sample: whole blood. The V gene is TRBV7-6 and the J gene is TRBJ2-7; the D gene identity is not certain. The TCR was taken from an adult who was a healthcare worker with PCR-confirmed SARS-CoV-2 infection or an uninfected control (not recorded which). The CDR3 sequence is CVSSYTQVGIYEQYF. The DNA sequence reads TGTGTCAGCAGTTATACCCAGGTTGGGATCTACGAGCAGTACTTC.